Below, one T cell receptor beta chain is given with its context. This same CDR3 is encoded by further DNA sequences in the sample. This CDR3 has 18 amino acids. Germline V gene lookup returns CDR1 LGHNA and CDR2 YSLEER. The ends were cut back, 4 bases at V and 1 base at J, with 20 bases in the middle. These data are taken from a study of blood T cell repertoires in COVID-19. Study details: The origin of the acute and convalescent COVID-19 samples was the United States, Italy and Spain.

Per the study methods: Estimation of nucleated cell counts relied on the amplification of reference gene primers. TCRdb keeps only in-frame clones here, not all; method: immunoSEQ multiplex PCR. That table furnishes V, J and clone size, whereas the DNA furnished D and trimming. The sample includes some 47,000 clones, about 88% of them seen just once. This clonotype originated in a man in his 60s with active COVID-19. The V call is TRBV4-3, the J call TRBJ1-3, with a tentative D call TRBD1 (6 bases). Sequencing input: peripheral blood. The CDR3 protein is CASSPHLTPRGSGNTIYF. The CDR3 DNA sequence: TGCGCCAGCAGCCCACACTTAACCCCAAGGGGGTCTGGAAACACCATATATTTT.